This T cell receptor (beta chain) derives from a study of PD-1 blockade in classical Hodgkin lymphoma. Study results and caveats: Healthy donors were reported to have higher baseline TCR diversity than newly diagnosed patients.

Turning to this clone: The antigen remains unidentified.

Repertoires were generated with immunoSEQ multiplex PCR, while TCRdb's copy carries only in-frame clones and drops some. The sample carries approximately 31,000 clones, 85% to 95% recorded once. The CDR3 runs to 14 residues. The germline CDR1 and CDR2 sequences are LGHNT and FRNRAP. V lost 5 bases and J lost 5; bases outside the gene matches: 7. The time point denotes: newly diagnosed, previously untreated cHL patient sample. As a comparison, the study used PBMCs from newly diagnosed, untreated classical Hodgkin lymphoma. The rearrangement joins TRBV12-5 to TRBJ1-2, with TRBD1 matching 8 bases. Sequencing was carried out using peripheral blood mononuclear cells (PBMCs). This TCR derives from a human donor with classical Hodgkin lymphoma. CDR3 DNA sequence: TGTGCTAGTGGTACCCCGACAGGGGTATATGGCTACACCTTC. Its translation: CASGTPTGVYGYTF.